This is a list of T cell receptor beta chains from one sample in a study of T cell responses to AZD1222 COVID-19 vaccine. The data were produced by immunoSEQ multiplex PCR, yet TCRdb's version contains in-frame clones alone and is incomplete. The sample records 84,000 or so clones, more than 70% being singletons. Material: peripheral blood, obtained on day 0 of AZD1222 vaccination. The source is an adult in good health. The CDR3 runs from the conserved cysteine through the conserved F or W. The order of the fields is J gene, D gene, clone size, V gene, CDR3 DNA, CDR3 protein. A D gene is named only where the DNA matches it firmly. Some rows mark clone size as missing; the rest say once, few, many or name a class of expanded clone.

J gene: TRBJ2-5; D gene: .; clone size: .; V gene: TRBV18; CDR3 DNA: TGTGCCAGCTCACCACCATCTCCACAAGAGACCCAGTACTTC; CDR3 protein: CASSPPSPQETQYF
J gene: TRBJ1-5; D gene: TRBD1; clone size: .; V gene: TRBV6-1; CDR3 DNA: TGTGCCAGCAGTGAAGAGATCGGGACAGGGGTTTACAATCAGCCCCAGCATTTT; CDR3 protein: CASSEEIGTGVYNQPQHF
J gene: TRBJ1-1; D gene: .; clone size: .; V gene: TRBV7-9; CDR3 DNA: TGTGCCAGCAGCCGAAATACAAAGGGGACTGAAGCTTTCTTT; CDR3 protein: CASSRNTKGTEAFF
J gene: TRBJ2-7; D gene: TRBD1; clone size: .; V gene: TRBV19; CDR3 DNA: TGTGCCAGTATTATCAAGAGGGACAGGGGTATCTACGAGCAGTACTTC; CDR3 protein: CASIIKRDRGIYEQYF
J gene: TRBJ1-5; D gene: .; clone size: .; V gene: TRBV19; CDR3 DNA: TGTGCCAGTACCAAGGGGGGACACCTCAATCAGCCCCAGCATTTT; CDR3 protein: CASTKGGHLNQPQHF
J gene: TRBJ1-2; D gene: TRBD1; clone size: few; V gene: TRBV12-3/TRBV12-4; CDR3 DNA: TGTGCCAGCGGGACAGGGGGGCATGGCTACACCTTC; CDR3 protein: CASGTGGHGYTF
J gene: TRBJ2-1; D gene: TRBD1; clone size: .; V gene: TRBV5-1; CDR3 DNA: TGCGCCAGCAGCTTCGGGACAGGGGTCTACAATGAGCAGTTCTTC; CDR3 protein: CASSFGTGVYNEQFF
J gene: TRBJ2-2; D gene: .; clone size: .; V gene: TRBV3-1/TRBV3-2; CDR3 DNA: TGTGCCAGCAGCCAAGATCCCGGCAGGGGAGGGACCAGGGAGCTGTTTTTT; CDR3 protein: CASSQDPGRGGTRELFF
J gene: TRBJ2-7; D gene: .; clone size: .; V gene: TRBV29-1; CDR3 DNA: TGCAGCGTTGGGCGAGGTTTGTCGGTCTCCTACGAGCAGTACTTC; CDR3 protein: CSVGRGLSVSYEQYF
J gene: TRBJ2-1; D gene: .; clone size: once; V gene: TRBV30; CDR3 DNA: TGTGCCTGGATTTCGCTAGCAACACCCTTCTCCTACAATGAGCAGTTCTTC; CDR3 protein: CAWISLATPFSYNEQFF
J gene: TRBJ2-3; D gene: TRBD2; clone size: .; V gene: TRBV5-1; CDR3 DNA: TGCGCCAGCAGCCTAGCGGGAGGCAGCACAGATACGCAGTATTTT; CDR3 protein: CASSLAGGSTDTQYF
J gene: TRBJ1-2; D gene: .; clone size: .; V gene: TRBV6-5; CDR3 DNA: TGTGCCAGCAGAACAGGGTTATCTGGCTACACCTTC; CDR3 protein: CASRTGLSGYTF
J gene: TRBJ1-5; D gene: .; clone size: .; V gene: TRBV7-9; CDR3 DNA: TGTGCCAGCAGCTTGATGGGTACCAATCAGCCCCAGCATTTT; CDR3 protein: CASSLMGTNQPQHF
J gene: TRBJ1-1; D gene: TRBD1; clone size: .; V gene: TRBV19; CDR3 DNA: TGTGCCAGTAGTATCCCGCCCAGGGGGGACACTGAAGCTTTCTTT; CDR3 protein: CASSIPPRGDTEAFF
J gene: TRBJ2-1; D gene: TRBD1; clone size: .; V gene: TRBV2; CDR3 DNA: TGTGCCAGCCGACAGGGCCCCTACAATGAGCAGTTCTTC; CDR3 protein: CASRQGPYNEQFF
J gene: TRBJ2-7; D gene: TRBD1; clone size: .; V gene: TRBV5-1; CDR3 DNA: TGCGCCAGCAGCCTGGGGGACAGCCTCTCCTACGAGCAGTACTTC; CDR3 protein: CASSLGDSLSYEQYF
J gene: TRBJ1-2; D gene: TRBD1; clone size: .; V gene: TRBV5-6; CDR3 DNA: TGTGCCAGCAGCCCGGGACAGGGAGCTAACTATGGCTACACCTTC; CDR3 protein: CASSPGQGANYGYTF
J gene: TRBJ2-1; D gene: .; clone size: .; V gene: TRBV11-1; CDR3 DNA: TGTGCCAGCAGCTTAGGCTTGGGGAATGAGCAGTTCTTC; CDR3 protein: CASSLGLGNEQFF
J gene: TRBJ1-1; D gene: .; clone size: once; V gene: TRBV10-3; CDR3 DNA: TGTGCCATCAGGGGGCATAACACTGAAGCTTTCTTT; CDR3 protein: CAIRGHNTEAFF
J gene: TRBJ1-1; D gene: .; clone size: .; V gene: TRBV20-1; CDR3 DNA: TGCAGTGCTAGAGTGAACACTGAAGCTTTCTTT; CDR3 protein: CSARVNTEAFF
J gene: TRBJ2-2; D gene: .; clone size: .; V gene: TRBV5-8; CDR3 DNA: TGTGCCAGCAGCTTGGGTCAGGTATTGAACACCGGGGAGCTGTTTTTT; CDR3 protein: CASSLGQVLNTGELFF
J gene: TRBJ2-1; D gene: .; clone size: .; V gene: TRBV29-1; CDR3 DNA: TGCAGCGTTGGAGAAGGGGGGCGATCCTACAATGAGCAGTTCTTC; CDR3 protein: CSVGEGGRSYNEQFF
J gene: TRBJ1-3; D gene: .; clone size: .; V gene: TRBV5-1; CDR3 DNA: TGCGCCAGCAGCTCTGGGTCCGGAAACACCATATATTTT; CDR3 protein: CASSSGSGNTIYF
J gene: TRBJ2-2; D gene: .; clone size: .; V gene: TRBV5-6; CDR3 DNA: TGTGCCAGCAGCTTGGTCGACATCGCGAACACCGGGGAGCTGTTTTTT; CDR3 protein: CASSLVDIANTGELFF
J gene: TRBJ2-3; D gene: TRBD2; clone size: .; V gene: TRBV7-9; CDR3 DNA: TGTGCCAGCAGCGAGGGACTAGCGGGGGGAACAGATACGCAGTATTTT; CDR3 protein: CASSEGLAGGTDTQYF
J gene: TRBJ1-5; D gene: TRBD1; clone size: few; V gene: TRBV5-5; CDR3 DNA: TGTGCCAGCAGAGTGGGGACAGTAAGCAATCAGCCCCAGCATTTT; CDR3 protein: CASRVGTVSNQPQHF
J gene: TRBJ2-5; D gene: TRBD2; clone size: .; V gene: TRBV2; CDR3 DNA: TGTGCCAGCAGTGATCTTGGTAGCGGGGGCCAAGAGACCCAGTACTTC; CDR3 protein: CASSDLGSGGQETQYF
J gene: TRBJ2-1; D gene: .; clone size: few; V gene: TRBV6-5; CDR3 DNA: TGTGCCAGCAGTTTTAGGCGTCAGTTGAATGAGCAGTTCTTC; CDR3 protein: CASSFRRQLNEQFF
J gene: TRBJ1-6; D gene: .; clone size: .; V gene: TRBV30; CDR3 DNA: TGTGCCTGGAATAGGGGGGGTAATTCACCCCTCCACTTT; CDR3 protein: CAWNRGGNSPLHF